This T cell receptor beta chain was found in a study of T-cell memory formation after mild COVID-19. Study-level findings and limits: Some clones that responded turned up in pre-infection memory, which suggests that cross-reactive memory joined in.

There are 16 residues in the CDR3. Germline V lookup: CDR1 SSHAT, CDR2 FNYEAQ (reference sequence). Trimming shortened V by 1 base and J by 2 bases, and 13 bases separated the two germline ends. This clonotype was counted between two and nine times. Its antigen is unknown. The 5'RACE method, run with constant-segment primers, produced TCR alpha and TCR beta cDNA libraries (carrying sample barcodes and UMIs). TCRdb passed the 5' RACE reads through MiXCR, listing each CDR3 protein once. The sample carries approximately 250,000 distinct CDR3 sequences, around 17% recorded once. Sequencing was carried out using PBMCs or a T cell subset sorted from them (not recorded which). This sequence joins TRBV7-7 and TRBJ2-3; TRBD2 might be the D (7 bases). The clonotype originates from a man younger than 35 who had mild COVID-19 (a few samples of this study predate the infection). Cell type and time point are not known. For the CDR3, the DNA is TGTGCCAGCAGCTTAGGCCCGCGGGGGCCCACAGATACGCAGTATTTT. This encodes CASSLGPRGPTDTQYF. Full variable domain (missing parts from reference TRBV7-7 and TRBJ2-3): GAGVSQSPRYKVTKRGQDVTLRCDPISSHATLYWYQQALGQGPEFLTYFNYEAQPDKSGLPSDRFSAERPEGSISTLTIQRTEQRDSAMYRCASSLGPRGPTDTQYFGPGTRLTVL.